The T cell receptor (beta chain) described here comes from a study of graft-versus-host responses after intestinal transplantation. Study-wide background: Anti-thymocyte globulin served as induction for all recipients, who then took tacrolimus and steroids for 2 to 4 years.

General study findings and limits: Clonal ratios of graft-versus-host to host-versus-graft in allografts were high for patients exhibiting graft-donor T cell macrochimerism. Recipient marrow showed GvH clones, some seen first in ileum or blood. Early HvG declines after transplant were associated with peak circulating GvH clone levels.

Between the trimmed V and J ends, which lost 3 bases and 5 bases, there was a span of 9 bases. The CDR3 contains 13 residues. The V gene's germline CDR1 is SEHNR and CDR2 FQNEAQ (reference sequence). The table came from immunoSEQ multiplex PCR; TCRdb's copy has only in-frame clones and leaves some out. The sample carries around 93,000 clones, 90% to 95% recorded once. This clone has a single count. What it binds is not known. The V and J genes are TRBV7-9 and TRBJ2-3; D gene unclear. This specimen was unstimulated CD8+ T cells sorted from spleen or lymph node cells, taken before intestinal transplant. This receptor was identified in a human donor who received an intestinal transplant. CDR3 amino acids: CASSFLRLDTQYF. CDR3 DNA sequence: TGTGCCAGCAGCTTTCTTCGGCTAGATACGCAGTATTTT.